The TCR beta chain under discussion was sequenced for a study of control samples from healthy donors and cancer patients. Sequencing was performed with immunoSEQ multiplex PCR; in TCRdb, only in-frame clones are kept and a portion is missing. This sample carries over 150,000 clones, approximately 94% of them seen once, and the ten largest clones take less than 15%. Between the trimmed V and J ends, which lost 2 bases and 8 bases, there was a span of 9 bases. The CDR3 totals 13 residues. Germline V CDR1 and CDR2: SGHVS, FQNEAQ. Sequencing was performed on PBMCs. The receptor comes from a man aged 55-75 years with colorectal cancer. The rearrangement joins TRBV7-8 to TRBJ1-4; tentatively, D is TRBD1 (6 bases). Here the CDR3 reads CASSLLGGEKLFF. CDR3 DNA: TGTGCCAGCAGCTTACTAGGGGGGGAAAAACTGTTTTTT.